The 8 T cell receptor beta chains below all came from one sample that was sequenced in a study of shared clonotypes between healthy human individuals. The method was immunoSEQ multiplex PCR; TCRdb's version includes in-frame clones alone and lacks a portion of them. The table includes approximately 440,000 clones, over 60% detected once. The specimen was PBMCs. The receptor set was obtained from a middle-aged woman in good health. Some clones in this sample may be carry-over from other donors' samples.

The chain is built from TRBV29-1 and TRBJ2-3; tentatively, D is TRBD2 (6 bases). Per the germline V gene, CDR1 is SQVTM and CDR2 is ANQGSEA. V was clipped by 4 bases and J by 0 bases, with 14 bases between them. The CDR3 sequence is 15 residues long. The CDR3 nucleotides are TGCAGCGTTGGTTGGGTAGCGGATAGCACAGATACGCAGTATTTT. Residues: CSVGWVADSTDTQYF.

On this clone itself: A read error may be the cause here, since a much bigger clone is one base away. This sequence joins TRBV5-1 and TRBJ1-5, with D perhaps TRBD1 (6 bases). Germline loops: CDR1 SGHRS, CDR2 YFSETQ. The CDR3 totals 16 residues. CDR3 DNA: TGCGCCAGCAGCAGAGGGACACCCGGTAGCAATCGGCCCCAGCATTTT. This codes for CASSRGTPGSNRPQHF.

The CDR3 DNA is TGCGCCAGCAGCATTCAGGTAGCCTACAATGAGCAGTTCTTC. Encoded protein: CASSIQVAYNEQFF. V gene TRBV5-1 combines with J gene TRBJ2-1; D unclear. Per germline, CDR1 SGHRS and CDR2 YFSETQ. V gave up 4 bases and J gave up 2 bases, with 10 bases separating them. The CDR3 is made up of 14 amino acids.

Remarks on this clone: A read error is likely here: a far larger clone is one base away. V gene TRBV5-1 combines with J gene TRBJ2-7, with TRBD2 identical over 9 bases. The CDR3 runs 14 residues. Per germline, CDR1 SGHRS and CDR2 YFSETQ. The junction had 9 bases not matched to a gene; V was cut back by 4 bases and J by 7 bases. CDR3 sequence: CASSTGGRAREQYF. In DNA form, the CDR3 reads TGCGCCAGCAGCACTGGCGGGAGGGCCAGGGAGCAGTACTTC.

This clone occurred many times. The genes are TRBV28 and TRBJ2-5; 7 bases match TRBD1. This CDR3 has 15 amino acids. Germline values: CDR1 MDHEN, CDR2 SYDVKM. The V segment lost 5 bases and the J segment 5 bases; nucleotides outside the gene matches: 11. Here the CDR3 DNA reads TGTGCCAGCAGTAACACAGAGGGGGCCCGGGAGACCCAGTACTTC. This sequence encodes CASSNTEGARETQYF.

The rearrangement joins TRBV15 to TRBJ2-5; D may be TRBD1 or TRBD2 (6 bases each). V lost 5 bases and J 2 bases, leaving 9 bases between the germline ends. The CDR3 has 13 residues. CDR1 is LNHNV and CDR2 is YYDKDF in the germline V gene (reference sequence). CDR3: CATSAGTQETQYF. The CDR3 DNA reads as TGTGCCACCAGCGCGGGGACACAAGAGACCCAGTACTTC.

The gene calls are TRBV30 and TRBJ2-7; tentative D call: TRBD1 (6 bases). The CDR3 loop spans 14 amino acids. Germline V gene sequence: CDR1 GTSNPN, CDR2 SVGIG (reference sequence). The V end was cut by 3 bases, the J end by 2 bases, with 14 bases between. The CDR3 here is CAWRDHRDPYEQYF. CDR3 nucleotide sequence: TGTGCCTGGAGGGATCACAGGGATCCCTACGAGCAGTACTTC.

Note on this clone: Since a much larger clone is just one base distant, this may be a read error. The chain couples TRBV28 to TRBJ2-1, with D unresolved. Per the germline V gene, CDR1 is MDHEN and CDR2 is SYDVKM. The CDR3 loop spans 14 amino acids. V lost 5 bases to trimming and J lost 4 bases, with 12 bases between them. The CDR3, as DNA: TGTGCCAGCAGTCCCCCGCTAAAATACAATGAGCAGTTCTTC. It encodes CASSPPLKYNEQFF.